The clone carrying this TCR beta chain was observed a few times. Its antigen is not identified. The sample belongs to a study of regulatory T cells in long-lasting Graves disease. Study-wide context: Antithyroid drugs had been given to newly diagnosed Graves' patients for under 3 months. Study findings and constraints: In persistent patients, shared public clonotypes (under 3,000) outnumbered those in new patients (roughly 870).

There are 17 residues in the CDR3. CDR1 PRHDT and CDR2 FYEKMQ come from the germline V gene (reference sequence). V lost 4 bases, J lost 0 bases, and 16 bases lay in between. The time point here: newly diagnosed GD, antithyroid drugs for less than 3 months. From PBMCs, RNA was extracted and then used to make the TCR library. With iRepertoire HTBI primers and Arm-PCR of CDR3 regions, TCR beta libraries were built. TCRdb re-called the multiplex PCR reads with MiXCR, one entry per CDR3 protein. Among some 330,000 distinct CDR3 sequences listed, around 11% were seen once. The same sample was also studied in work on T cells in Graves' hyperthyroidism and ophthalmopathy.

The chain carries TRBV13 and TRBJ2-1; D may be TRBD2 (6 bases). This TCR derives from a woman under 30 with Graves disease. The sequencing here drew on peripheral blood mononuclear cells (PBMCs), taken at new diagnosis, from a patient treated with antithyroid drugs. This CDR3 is CASSSGPGGISYNEQFF. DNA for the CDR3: TGTGCCAGCAGCTCAGGCCCCGGCGGGATCTCCTACAATGAGCAGTTCTTC.